The T cell receptor beta chain described here comes from a study of T cell repertoires in cytomegalovirus infection. From the reads, TCRdb called clonotypes with MiXCR, one entry per CDR3 protein. The sample lists about 700,000 distinct CDR3 sequences, around 35% occurring once. Of note for this clonotype: Antigen specificity is unknown.

V lost 3 bases and J lost 4, with 15 bases in between. The CDR3 has 15 residues. Study results and caveats: Dominant in the ex vivo response were TCR beta clonotypes restricted by HLA-C and specific for CMV. Summed frequency of public TCR beta families distinguished CMV carriers with the relevant HLA.

The starting material was cultured PBMCs, obtained from culture after CMV antigen stimulation. V gene TRBV7-1 combines with J gene TRBJ1-1, with D tentatively TRBD1 (6 bases). TRBV7-1 is an open reading frame, and its role is uncertain. This clonotype was sampled from a human donor in good health (CMV status not recorded). Some clones in this sample may be carry-over from other donors' samples. The CDR3 spells CASSSRAGESTEAFF. DNA for the CDR3: TGTGCCAGCAGCTCTAGGGCAGGGGAGAGCACTGAAGCTTTCTTT.